These 17 T cell receptor beta chains were sequenced from one sample in a study of vaccination effects on CD4 cells after COVID-19. This table comes from immunoSEQ multiplex PCR, and its TCRdb copy is limited to in-frame clones, with some not included. The sample holds tens of thousands of clones, more than 70% seen once. No antigens are known for them. Peptide-pool stimulation followed by sequencing identified expanded antigen-specific CD4+ clonotypes in the ViraFEST assay. Following culture for under 12 days, CD4+ T cells were isolated. Vaccinees lacked prior SARS-CoV-2 infection and tested negative for nucleocapsid antibodies. The sequencing here drew on CD4+ T cells from PBMCs cultured with HCoV-NL63 spike peptides, taken before COVID-19 vaccination. The receptors here all came from a human donor who received a COVID-19 vaccine.

The chain combines TRBV3-1 (or the pseudogene TRBV3-2) with TRBJ2-3; D is unresolved. Germline values: CDR1 LGHDT, CDR2 YNNKEL (reference sequence). The CDR3 runs to 11 residues. The V end lost 6 bases, the J end lost 14 bases, and 15 bases lay between the germline ends. CDR3 DNA: TGTGCCAGCAGGGTCCGGGCAACAATGTATTTT. The encoded protein is CASRVRATMYF.

The CDR3 here is CSVVDREISGANVLTF. Here the CDR3 DNA reads TGCAGCGTTGTAGACAGGGAAATCTCTGGGGCCAACGTCCTGACTTTC. The chain is built from TRBV29-1 and TRBJ2-6, with 7 nucleotides matching TRBD1. The V gene's germline CDR1 is SQVTM and CDR2 ANQGSEA. V shed 4 bases, J shed 0 bases, and the junction held 6 bases outside the gene matches. The CDR3 spans 16 residues.

This sequence joins TRBV19 and TRBJ1-5; D might be TRBD1 (5 bases). Looked up from germline, CDR1 is LNHDA and CDR2 is SQIVND (reference sequence). V was clipped by 1 base and J by 3 bases, with 13 bases between them. The CDR3 contains 16 residues. The CDR3 bases are TGTGCCAGTAGTATAGGTCCCAGGGTAAACAATCAGCCCCAGCATTTT. It yields the protein CASSIGPRVNNQPQHF.

The sample holds one count of this clone. The chain links TRBV7-8 to TRBJ2-2; weak D call: TRBD1 (6 bases). The CDR3 sequence is 15 residues long. Germline V lookup: CDR1 SGHVS, CDR2 FQNEAQ. Trimming took off 4 bases at V and 7 bases at J, with 16 bases between the two ends. Here the CDR3 DNA reads TGTGCCAGCAGCTGGGACCCCTCAGGGGTCGGGGAGCTGTTTTTT. It translates to CASSWDPSGVGELFF.

The V and J genes are TRBV7-8 and TRBJ1-5; 8 bases fit TRBD1. The germline V gene has CDR1 SGHVS and CDR2 FQNEAQ. Losses at the gene ends were 1 base for V and 6 bases for J; bases not matched to a gene: 8. CDR3 length: 16 residues. The CDR3 DNA reads as TGTGCCAGCAGCTTAGTATCAGGACAGGGAAGTCAGCCCCAGCATTTT. This codes for CASSLVSGQGSQPQHF.

The rearrangement uses TRBV6-5 and TRBJ1-2; TRBD1 agrees at 9 bases. The CDR3 spans 14 residues. In germline, CDR1 is MNHEY, CDR2 SVGAGI. Trimming at V came to 6 bases and at J to 4 bases, leaving 6 bases not matched to a gene. CDR3 in amino acids: CASRALGQGYGYTF. For the CDR3, the DNA is TGTGCCAGCAGGGCCCTGGGACAGGGCTATGGCTACACCTTC.

The CDR3 nucleotides read TGCAGCGTATCCGGACAATCCTTCTACAATGAGCAGTTCTTC. Its translation is CSVSGQSFYNEQFF. J is TRBJ2-1 and V is TRBV29-1; a possible D gene is TRBD1 (5 bases). V gave up 6 bases and J gave up 3 bases, with 15 bases separating them. Germline V gene data show CDR1 as SQVTM and CDR2 as ANQGSEA. This CDR3 is 14 amino acids long.

CDR3 nucleotide sequence: TGTGCCAGTAGAGCCCCAGGGAAAGAGACCCAGTACTTC. Protein product: CASRAPGKETQYF. This sequence joins TRBV19 and TRBJ2-5; a weak D match, TRBD1 (5 bases). CDR1 is LNHDA and CDR2 is SQIVND in the germline V gene (reference sequence). V lost 6 bases to trimming and J lost 3 bases, with 11 bases between them. This CDR3 has 13 amino acids. The full variable domain, in which reference TRBV19 and TRBJ2-5 provide the parts outside the CDR3, is DGGITQSPKYLFRKEGQNVTLSCEQNLNHDAMYWYRQDPGQGLRLIYYSQIVNDFQKGDIAEGYSVSREKKESFPLTVTSAQKNPTAFYLCASRAPGKETQYFGPGTRLLVL.

This clone was seen a handful of times. The gene calls are TRBV30 and TRBJ2-2, with D unresolved. The CDR3 consists of 13 residues. V was pared by 1 base and J by 1 base, with 4 bases between. The germline CDR1 and CDR2 sequences are GTSNPN and SVGIG (reference sequence). The CDR3: CAWSEQNTGELFF. In DNA, the CDR3 is TGTGCCTGGAGTGAACAGAACACCGGGGAGCTGTTTTTT.

The gene calls are TRBV5-1 and TRBJ2-1; 7 bases map to TRBD1. The V gene's germline CDR1 is SGHRS and CDR2 YFSETQ. V shed 0 bases and J 3 bases; nucleotides not matched to a gene: 6. The CDR3 is 16 amino acids. The CDR3 region is CASSLGWAGGYNEQFF. CDR3 in DNA: TGCGCCAGCAGCTTGGGTTGGGCAGGGGGCTACAATGAGCAGTTCTTC.

This chain joins TRBV6-5 and TRBJ1-1, with D tentatively TRBD1 (5 bases). The CDR3 has 12 residues. V gave up 6 bases and J gave up 4 bases, with 9 bases separating them. Germline CDR1 reads MNHEY; CDR2 reads SVGAGI. The CDR3: CASRGDGTEAFF. Here the CDR3 DNA reads TGTGCCAGCAGGGGGGATGGCACTGAAGCTTTCTTT.

This chain links TRBV5-1 with TRBJ2-5; TRBD2 might be the D (6 bases). The V and J ends lost 2 bases and 1 base respectively, with 9 bases between them. Germline CDR1 reads SGHRS; CDR2 reads YFSETQ. This CDR3 is 14 amino acids long. The CDR3 region has the DNA TGCGCCAGCAGCTTACCCGGGGGCCAAGAGACCCAGTACTTC. The encoded protein is CASSLPGGQETQYF.

The chain is built from TRBV25-1 and TRBJ1-5, with D tentatively TRBD1 (6 bases). V was pared by 6 bases and J by 9 bases, with 18 bases between. The CDR3 covers 14 residues. Germline V gene lookup returns CDR1 MGHDK and CDR2 SYGVNS. The CDR3 DNA reads as TGTGCCAGCAGAGGGGACAAGGGGCGGGGGCCCCAGCATTTT. It translates to CASRGDKGRGPQHF.

The chain carries TRBV7-2 and TRBJ2-1; D possibly corresponds to TRBD2 (7 bases). Germline-derived CDR1 and CDR2 are SGHTA and FQGNSA. V shed 2 bases and J shed 4 bases, with 12 bases lying between them. CDR3 length: 15 amino acids. CDR3 nucleotide sequence: TGTGCCAGCAGCTTATCTGCGGGGGCGTACAATGAGCAGTTCTTC. Translating gives CASSLSAGAYNEQFF.

The chain links TRBV25-1 to TRBJ1-4, with D uncertain. There are 15 residues in the CDR3. V gave up 8 bases and J gave up 5 bases, with 18 bases separating them. Germline CDR1 is MGHDK and CDR2 is SYGVNS. Written as DNA, the CDR3 is TGTGCCAGCCGTTGGGCGGGAGGATCGAATGAAAAACTGTTTTTT. As protein: CASRWAGGSNEKLFF.

This sequence joins TRBV19 and TRBJ1-2, with 7 bases that match TRBD1. Germline CDR1 is LNHDA and CDR2 is SQIVND (reference sequence). Germline trimming cut 9 bases from V and 8 bases from J; bases unmatched to any gene: 15. The CDR3 length is 14 residues. As DNA, the CDR3 is TGTGCCAGCACTCCGTCCAGACAGGGAAAAGGCTACACCTTC. Its protein is CASTPSRQGKGYTF.

V gene TRBV30 combines with J gene TRBJ1-4; weak D call: TRBD1 (6 bases). The V gene lost 5 bases and the J gene lost 10 bases, with 20 bases spanning the gap. Germline loops: CDR1 GTSNPN, CDR2 SVGIG (reference sequence). This CDR3 region has 14 residues. The CDR3 nucleotides are TGTGCCTGGGGAAGACAGGTGGGGTCGGGAAAACTGTTTTTT. Residues: CAWGRQVGSGKLFF.